There are a few counts of the clone carrying this TCR beta chain. Its target is unknown. 60 Vbeta and 13 Jbeta primers were used in PCR. Sequencing was performed with immunoSEQ multiplex PCR; in TCRdb, only in-frame clones are kept and a portion is missing. The sample lists approximately 190,000 clones, around four fifths occurring once. Trimming removed 2 bases from V and 0 bases from J; junction bases left unmatched: 6. Germline assignment: CDR1 MNHNS and CDR2 SASEGT. The CDR3 consists of 19 residues. This specimen belongs to a study of cytomegalovirus exposure and HLA in healthy donors. Points from the study as a whole: Later on, an analysis found that several of the most significant clusters appeared to be linked to common viral pathogens, which included parvovirus B19. Later, TCR association rates were found to vary by HLA locus, highest for DRB1 and lowest for HLA-C. Sequencing artifact likely explains a cluster of highly shared sequence variants.

J is TRBJ2-1 and V is TRBV6-1; 14 positions match TRBD2. Sequenced input: PBMCs. This clonotype originated in a man aged 35 to 55 in good health and CMV-seropositive. CDR3 in amino acids: CASSELTSGRGSSYNEQFF. The CDR3 DNA is TGTGCCAGCAGTGAATTGACTAGCGGGAGGGGGAGCTCCTACAATGAGCAGTTCTTC.